The 26 T cell receptor beta chains below all came from one sample that was sequenced in a study of T cells in Graves' hyperthyroidism and ophthalmopathy. Amplification yielded TCR beta CDR3 regions, with RNA transcripts as the source. Researchers ran a first-round RT-PCR on the TCR CDR3 using the HTBI primer set. TCRdb independently ran MiXCR on the multiplex PCR reads; one entry per CDR3 protein. The data show over 450,000 distinct CDR3 sequences, over 13% seen once. Sequenced material: blood. These receptors were taken from a woman aged 18-35 years with Graves' hyperthyroidism.

The chain has TRBV29-1 and TRBJ1-2, with D tentatively TRBD1 (5 bases). This CDR3 spans 13 amino acids. V was trimmed by 4 bases and J by 4 bases, leaving 13 bases between them. Germline lookup yields CDR1 SQVTM and CDR2 ANQGSEA. The CDR3 sequence is CSVVRDGGYGYTF. In DNA, the CDR3 is TGCAGCGTTGTGAGGGATGGGGGCTATGGCTACACCTTC.

To note about this clonotype: A much bigger clone sits one base away, suggesting this may be a read error. The chain combines TRBV27 with TRBJ2-7; 7 bases agree with TRBD2. Trimming removed 11 bases from V and 4 bases from J; junction bases left unmatched: 20. Germline V gene lookup returns CDR1 MNHEY and CDR2 SMNVEV (reference sequence). The CDR3 is 16 residues long. This CDR3 is CAGTPSFGGRRYEQYF. The CDR3 DNA reads TGTGCCGGCACCCCGAGCTTTGGCGGGAGAAGATACGAGCAGTACTTC.

This clonotype was observed a single time. The chain joins TRBV10-3 to TRBJ2-2; no definite D call. V was trimmed by 0 bases and J by 9 bases, leaving 8 bases between them. This CDR3 spans 13 amino acids. The germline gives CDR1 ENHRY, CDR2 SYGVKD. CDR3 bases: TGTGCCATCAGTGAGTCGAATGGTAGGGAGCTGTTTTTT. This translates into CAISESNGRELFF.

This clonotype was observed many times. The chain is built from TRBV6-1 and TRBJ2-7, with 9 bases matching TRBD1. Trimming removed 5 bases from V and 3 bases from J; junction bases left unmatched: 5. Germline values: CDR1 MNHNS, CDR2 SASEGT. This CDR3 has 14 residues. The CDR3 protein is CASSRDRVYYEQYF. The CDR3, as DNA: TGTGCCAGCAGTAGGGACAGGGTCTACTACGAGCAGTACTTC.

This clonotype was observed at least ten times. The chain is built from TRBV6-1 and TRBJ2-2; 7 bases fit TRBD1. This CDR3 region has 15 residues. The germline gives CDR1 MNHNS, CDR2 SASEGT. Trimming took 3 bases from V and 3 from J; bases not matched to a gene: 4. CDR3 nucleotides: TGTGCCAGCAGTGATGGGACAGTATACACCGGGGAGCTGTTTTTT. Its translation is CASSDGTVYTGELFF.

This clonotype was recorded at least ten times. The V gene is TRBV29-1, the J gene TRBJ1-1; TRBD1 matches at 7 bases. V trimming: 4 bases; J trimming: 1 base; junction bases outside the gene matches: 3. The germline gives CDR1 SQVTM, CDR2 ANQGSEA. The CDR3 covers 13 residues. The CDR3: CSVVGTANTEAFF. The DNA for the CDR3 is TGCAGCGTTGTAGGGACAGCGAACACTGAAGCTTTCTTT.

With respect to this clonotype: The junction departs from germline at one end; a sequencing error may be responsible. This chain uses TRBV11-1 with TRBJ2-1, with 9 nucleotides matching TRBD2. Germline CDR1 and CDR2: SGHAT and FQDESV (reference sequence). The CDR3 is made up of 16 amino acids. CDR3 nucleotides: TGTGCCAGCAGGTTAGCGGGAGTAGAGGGCTACAATGAGCAGTTCTTC. Encoded protein: CASRLAGVEGYNEQFF.

In its sample, this clonotype was seen many times. The chain employs TRBV6-1 and TRBJ1-1; 7 positions match TRBD1. The CDR3 has 14 residues. The V gene end was trimmed by 6 bases and the J gene end by 0 bases; junction bases not matched to a gene: 4. Germline loops: CDR1 MNHNS, CDR2 SASEGT. This CDR3 reads CASSEQGMNTEAFF. CDR3 sequence (DNA): TGTGCCAGCAGCGAACAGGGGATGAACACTGAAGCTTTCTTT.

This clonotype was counted ten times or more. This chain joins TRBV6-1 and TRBJ2-1; 9 bases line up with TRBD2. CDR3 length: 16 amino acids. Germline trimming cut 3 bases from V and 7 bases from J; bases unmatched to any gene: 10. Germline V lookup: CDR1 MNHNS, CDR2 SASEGT. CDR3 amino acids: CASSDLAGRGMNEQFF. CDR3 nucleotide sequence: TGTGCCAGCAGTGACCTAGCGGGAAGAGGTATGAATGAGCAGTTCTTC.

This clonotype was detected only a few times. V and J are TRBV20-1 and TRBJ2-7, with 8 nucleotides matching TRBD2. The CDR3 consists of 15 residues. J was trimmed by 2 bases and V by 1 base; bases with no gene match: 7. The germline gives CDR1 DFQATT, CDR2 SNEGSKA (reference sequence). This chain's CDR3 is CSARGETSAAYEQYF. CDR3 bases: TGCAGTGCTAGAGGTGAGACTAGCGCGGCCTACGAGCAGTACTTC.

The chain combines TRBV10-3 with TRBJ2-1, with 10 bases that match TRBD2. Germline trimming cut 7 bases from V and 9 bases from J; bases unmatched to any gene: 6. The CDR3 spans 13 residues. Germline V gene lookup returns CDR1 ENHRY and CDR2 SYGVKD. The CDR3 bases are TGTGCCATCACTAGCGGGAGTTTGGTTGAGCAGTTCTTC. Translating gives CAITSGSLVEQFF.

A single count supports this clonotype. The rearrangement uses TRBV20-1 and TRBJ1-2; D remains unclear. Trimming removed 0 bases at V and 3 bases at J, with 8 bases between. CDR1 is DFQATT, CDR2 SNEGSKA, per germline (reference sequence). The CDR3 extends over 13 amino acids. CDR3 protein: CSARDVGDYGYTF. In DNA form, the CDR3 reads TGCAGTGCTAGAGATGTAGGTGACTATGGCTACACCTTC.

This chain connects TRBV20-1 to TRBJ2-3; 13 nucleotides line up with TRBD2. The CDR3 runs to 15 residues. Germline values: CDR1 DFQATT, CDR2 SNEGSKA (reference sequence). V gave up 4 bases and J gave up 1 base; unmatched junction bases: 2. In nucleotides, the CDR3 is TGCAGTGCTACCGGGACTAGCGGGGGCACAGATACGCAGTATTTT. Its translation: CSATGTSGGTDTQYF.

The chain joins TRBV27 to TRBJ1-5, with D unresolved. CDR3 length: 15 residues. The germline V and J ends were trimmed by 2 bases and 3 bases, with 11 bases remaining between them. The germline gives CDR1 MNHEY, CDR2 SMNVEV (reference sequence). The CDR3 spells CASSLGPGYNQPQHF. In DNA form, the CDR3 reads TGTGCCAGCAGTTTAGGCCCAGGCTACAATCAGCCCCAGCATTTT.

This clonotype has ten or more counts. This chain uses TRBV7-2 with TRBJ1-2; D not certain. From germline, CDR1 is SGHTA and CDR2 FQGNSA. V was shortened by 5 bases and J by 4 bases, with 17 bases between the two germline ends. The CDR3 extends over 15 amino acids. The CDR3 loop is CASSPSRVWGYGYTF. Written as DNA, the CDR3 is TGTGCCAGCAGCCCTAGTAGGGTTTGGGGCTATGGCTACACCTTC.

In this sample, this clonotype turned up a few times. The chain couples TRBV4-1 to TRBJ1-5; 8 nucleotides match TRBD1. Germline V CDR1 and CDR2: MGHRA, YSYEKL. Losses at the gene ends were 2 bases for V and 5 bases for J; bases not matched to a gene: 17. The CDR3 runs to 19 residues. The CDR3 here is CASSQSGPTNRGVYQPQHF. The CDR3 DNA reads TGCGCCAGCAGCCAATCTGGGCCGACCAACAGGGGGGTTTATCAGCCCCAGCATTTT.

This rearrangement joins TRBV27 to TRBJ2-1; 8 bases are a match to TRBD2. The CDR3 has 16 amino acids. CDR1 and CDR2 from the germline V gene are MNHEY and SMNVEV (reference sequence). V was pared by 5 bases and J by 5 bases, with 11 bases of the junction left unmatched. CDR3 protein: CASSPSAGVGDNEQFF. DNA of the CDR3: TGTGCCAGCAGTCCCTCAGCGGGAGTCGGGGACAATGAGCAGTTCTTC.

The chain recombines TRBV29-1 with TRBJ1-1; D gene unclear. The germline V gene has CDR1 SQVTM and CDR2 ANQGSEA. V lost 3 bases and J lost 4, with 9 bases in between. This CDR3 comprises 12 residues. CDR3 in DNA: TGCAGCGTTGAGGGCAGCGGCACTGAAGCTTTCTTT. This sequence encodes CSVEGSGTEAFF.

This clonotype was picked up many times. This chain joins TRBV19 and TRBJ1-1, with D possibly matching TRBD1 (6 bases). Trimming pared 3 bases from V and 2 bases from J, leaving 10 bases between. The germline V gene has CDR1 LNHDA and CDR2 SQIVND (reference sequence). The CDR3 loop spans 14 amino acids. This CDR3 reads CASSMDRGNTEAFF. CDR3 bases: TGTGCCAGTAGTATGGACAGAGGAAACACTGAAGCTTTCTTT.

This clonotype was detected many times. This rearrangement joins TRBV6-1 to TRBJ2-7, with D possibly being TRBD2 (5 bases). Germline loops: CDR1 MNHNS, CDR2 SASEGT. The CDR3 has 10 amino acids. Trimming took 8 bases from V and 3 from J, leaving 5 bases between them. CDR3 residues: CASGLYEQYV. For the CDR3, the DNA is TGTGCCAGCGGACTCTACGAGCAGTACGTC.

The sample holds many counts of this clonotype. The CDR3 DNA reads as TGTGCCCCGACTAGGGCTAGCTCCTATAATTCACCCCTCCACTTT. Translating gives CAPTRASSYNSPLHF. V is TRBV24-1 and J is TRBJ1-6; D call uncertain. Per germline, CDR1 KGHDR and CDR2 SFDVKD. This CDR3 is built from 15 residues. Trimming took off 12 bases at V and 0 bases at J, with 14 bases between the two ends.

In this sample, this clonotype turned up many times. The rearrangement uses TRBV19 and TRBJ1-1, with D unclear. The germline V gene encodes CDR1 LNHDA and CDR2 SQIVND (reference sequence). This CDR3 is 13 amino acids long. The germline V and J ends were trimmed by 7 bases and 8 bases, with 17 bases remaining between them. CDR3 protein: CASTETGKLEAFF. CDR3 nucleotides: TGTGCCAGTACAGAGACGGGGAAGCTAGAAGCTTTCTTT.

This chain joins TRBV12-5 and TRBJ1-1; 7 nucleotides match TRBD1. Germline V CDR1 and CDR2: LGHNT, FRNRAP. Losses at the gene ends were 3 bases for V and 4 bases for J; bases not matched to a gene: 8. This CDR3 spans 15 amino acids. Written as DNA, the CDR3 is TGTGCTAGTGGTTTCCTTCAGGGGGACTCCACTGAAGCTTTCTTT. The encoded protein is CASGFLQGDSTEAFF.

This clonotype was detected many times. The gene calls are TRBV27 and TRBJ2-2, with 13 bases identical to TRBD2. The V gene's germline CDR1 is MNHEY and CDR2 SMNVEV (reference sequence). There are 16 residues in the CDR3. After removal of 5 bases from V and 7 bases from J, the junction contained 7 bases not matched to a gene. The CDR3 region is CASSLRLAGGVGELFF. CDR3 bases: TGTGCCAGCAGTCTAAGACTAGCGGGAGGTGTCGGGGAGCTGTTTTTT.

This clonotype was detected ten times or more. V is TRBV5-5 and J is TRBJ2-5; no clear D gene. The CDR3 is 14 amino acids. Germline V gene sequence: CDR1 SGHKS, CDR2 YYEKEE (reference sequence). The V gene lost 1 base and the J gene lost 1 base, with 8 bases spanning the gap. The CDR3 loop reads CASSLKVVQETQYF. The CDR3 nucleotides are TGTGCCAGCAGCTTGAAAGTCGTCCAAGAGACCCAGTACTTC. The complete variable domain, with remaining parts taken from reference TRBV5-5 and TRBJ2-5, reads DAGVTQSPTHLIKTRGQQVTLRCSPISGHKSVSWYQQVLGQGPQFIFQYYEKEERGRGNFPDRFSARQFPNYSSELNVNALLLGDSALYLCASSLKVVQETQYFGPGTRLLVL.

This clonotype was observed a handful of times. The V gene is TRBV7-3, the J gene TRBJ2-2, with D perhaps TRBD2 (7 bases). CDR3 length: 15 residues. V dropped 5 bases and J dropped 6 bases, with 16 bases sitting between them. In germline, CDR1 is SGHTA, CDR2 FQGTGA. The CDR3 loop reads CASSLGGVLPGELFF. CDR3 nucleotide sequence: TGTGCCAGCAGCCTAGGGGGGGTCCTCCCCGGGGAGCTGTTTTTT.